The clone carrying this T cell receptor beta chain was counted between two and nine times. Its target is not known. Each patient with chemo-refractory metastatic non-small-cell lung cancer was treated with focal radiation plus CTLA-4 blockade using ipilimumab. The data were obtained in a study of radiotherapy plus CTLA-4 blockade in lung cancer. About the research overall: An objective response was seen in under 20% of patients, and disease control in more than 25%.

Study-wide results and caveats: There was expansion of tumor-derived TCR clones in blood after radiotherapy plus ipilimumab. The best predictor of response was reported to be early blood T cell clone dynamics, with interferon-beta.

CDR1 and CDR2 from the germline V gene are SGHTA and FQGNSA. The CDR3 totals 15 residues. Trimming cost V 5 bases and J 5 bases, with 18 bases left between them. Clones were read by immunoSEQ multiplex PCR, and TCRdb kept only the in-frame ones, dropping some. The data hold some 78,000 clones, with approximately 83% observed a single time. This clonotype was obtained from a human donor with non-small cell lung cancer who had a partial response to radiotherapy plus ipilimumab. The sample here was peripheral blood, taken from a patient treated with radiotherapy plus ipilimumab. The rearrangement uses TRBV7-2 and TRBJ2-5, with a tentative D call TRBD1 (6 bases). CDR3 DNA: TGTGCCAGCAGCCCAGGGGAAGGAGTCGGGGAGACCCAGTACTTC. Its translation: CASSPGEGVGETQYF.